Below, 26 T cell receptor beta chains from the same sample are listed, as sequenced in a study of identical twins. MiXCR, run by TCRdb on the 5' RACE reads, gives a single entry per CDR3 protein. This sample has about 220,000 distinct CDR3 sequences, with 6% to 9% found just once. A further study also used this sample, focusing on yellow fever vaccine responses in identical twins.

Sequencing input: memory (CD45RO+) T cells sorted from blood. The receptor set was obtained from a woman under 30 in good health.

This clonotype showed up just a few times. The chain combines TRBV11-2 with TRBJ2-3; D might be TRBD2 (6 bases). Per the germline V gene, CDR1 is SGHAT and CDR2 is FQNNGV. V lost 4 bases and J 11 bases, leaving 25 bases between the germline ends. The CDR3 runs 16 residues. This chain's CDR3 is CASSSLRGRGPFKQYF. The CDR3 nucleotides are TGTGCCAGCAGCTCGCTCCGTGGGCGGGGACCTTTTAAGCAGTATTTT.

This clonotype was seen a handful of times. V usage is TRBV6-1 and J usage is TRBJ2-5; D unresolved. Trimming shortened V by 8 bases and J by 4 bases, and 17 bases separated the two germline ends. The CDR3 consists of 14 residues. CDR1 and CDR2 from the germline V gene are MNHNS and SASEGT. For the CDR3, the DNA is TGTGCCAGCCACGCTAACACCTGGGGAGAGACCCAGTACTTC. Its translation is CASHANTWGETQYF.

This clonotype was observed a few times. V gene TRBV6-1 combines with J gene TRBJ1-1; no clear D gene. Germline CDR1 reads MNHNS; CDR2 reads SASEGT. The CDR3 is 14 amino acids. V lost 5 bases and J 4 bases, leaving 14 bases between the germline ends. CDR3 bases: TGTGCCAGCAGTCGTACAACGGGGAGCACTGAAGCTTTCTTT. This sequence encodes CASSRTTGSTEAFF.

This clonotype appeared a few times. The chain couples TRBV6-5 to TRBJ2-4; 12 bases fit TRBD2. Germline V CDR1 and CDR2: MNHEY, SVGAGI. J lost 7 bases, V lost 4 bases, and 2 bases had no gene match. The CDR3 is 14 residues long. DNA for the CDR3: TGTGCCAGCAGTTCAACTAGCGGGGGGAACATTCAGTACTTC. This codes for CASSSTSGGNIQYF.

This clonotype has a handful of counts. The chain couples TRBV2 to TRBJ2-1; TRBD2 matches 13 bases. This CDR3 spans 16 amino acids. With 6 bases clipped from V and 5 bases from J, the junction kept 7 bases outside the gene matches. Germline loops: CDR1 SNHLY, CDR2 FYNNEI. CDR3 sequence (DNA): TGTGCCAGCAGACCCGGGACTAGCGGGGCCCACAATGAGCAGTTCTTC. This translates into CASRPGTSGAHNEQFF.

This clonotype has just a few counts. The V and J genes are TRBV5-1 and TRBJ2-5, with TRBD2 as a possible D gene (7 bases). Trimming stripped 5 bases from V and 1 base from J, with 15 bases between. There are 15 residues in the CDR3. Germline assignment: CDR1 SGHRS and CDR2 YFSETQ. CDR3 residues: CASRTKGGFQETQYF. CDR3 nucleotides: TGCGCCAGCAGGACTAAGGGGGGGTTCCAAGAGACCCAGTACTTC.

This clonotype was seen a few times. The chain carries TRBV28 and TRBJ1-5, with D unresolved. V shed 5 bases and J shed 6 bases, with 14 bases lying between them. The germline gives CDR1 MDHEN, CDR2 SYDVKM. This CDR3 has 14 amino acids. The CDR3 loop is CASSQPYSVQPQHF. The CDR3 DNA follows: TGTGCCAGCAGTCAGCCCTACTCCGTTCAGCCCCAGCATTTT.

The chain employs TRBV6-1 and TRBJ2-7; 8 bases line up with TRBD2. In germline, CDR1 is MNHNS, CDR2 SASEGT. V was pared by 10 bases and J by 4 bases, with 12 bases of the junction left unmatched. CDR3 length equals 14 residues. The chain's CDR3 is CATRVAGGLYEQYF. The CDR3 DNA is TGTGCCACGCGAGTCGCGGGGGGCCTATACGAGCAGTACTTC.

This clonotype has more than one count but fewer than ten. This sequence joins TRBV4-3 and TRBJ2-2, with 8 positions matching TRBD1. This CDR3 region has 15 residues. Germline V gene sequence: CDR1 LGHNA, CDR2 YSLEER. J lost 10 bases, V lost 4 bases, and 11 bases had no gene match. CDR3 bases: TGCGCCAGCAGCCCTCAGACAGGGGTGGGTTTGGAGCTGTTTTTT. Protein: CASSPQTGVGLELFF.

This clonotype was detected a few times. The chain has TRBV28 and TRBJ2-5, with 8 bases aligning to TRBD2. The J segment lost 5 bases and the V segment lost 3 bases, leaving 17 bases of the junction unmatched. This CDR3 has 18 residues. CDR1 is MDHEN and CDR2 is SYDVKM in the germline V gene. Here the CDR3 DNA reads TGTGCCAGCAGTTTTAGGAGCGGGAGTAGACGCAAAGGGGAGACCCAGTACTTC. Protein product: CASSFRSGSRRKGETQYF.

This clonotype was seen a handful of times. The gene calls are TRBV3-1 and TRBJ2-1, with TRBD2 matching over 15 bases. The CDR3 has 22 amino acids. The trim removed 0 bases at V and 5 bases at J, leaving 17 bases unmatched. Germline V lookup: CDR1 LGHDT, CDR2 YNNKEL (reference sequence). The CDR3 DNA reads as TGTGCCAGCAGCCAAGAGGTCGAGAGAGGACTAGCGGGGGGGCCGAGAGACAATGAGCAGTTCTTC. It yields the protein CASSQEVERGLAGGPRDNEQFF.

This clonotype came up many times. The chain combines TRBV12-3 or TRBV12-4 with TRBJ2-1; possible D gene TRBD1, 6 bases. The CDR3 runs to 15 residues. Trimming shortened V by 4 bases and J by 4 bases, and 14 bases separated the two germline ends. Written as DNA, the CDR3 is TGTGCCAGCAGTTCCTACCAGACAGGATACAATGAGCAGTTCTTC. Protein: CASSSYQTGYNEQFF.

This sequence joins TRBV20-1 and TRBJ1-4; no clear D gene. CDR1 DFQATT and CDR2 SNEGSKA come from the germline V gene (reference sequence). The CDR3 covers 14 residues. Trimming took off 5 bases at V and 0 bases at J, with 10 bases between the two ends. CDR3 sequence (DNA): TGCAGTGCTGAAGGAGGGACAACTAATGAAAAACTGTTTTTT. Translated, it gives CSAEGGTTNEKLFF.

In its sample, this clonotype was seen a few times. The genes are TRBV12-3 or TRBV12-4 and TRBJ2-5, with 8 positions matching TRBD2. This CDR3 comprises 14 residues. V lost 6 bases and J lost 4; bases outside the gene matches: 7. CDR3 loop: CASRGAGGGETQYF. Written as DNA, the CDR3 is TGTGCCAGCAGGGGGGCGGGGGGCGGAGAGACCCAGTACTTC.

The chain has TRBV29-1 and TRBJ1-3; D gene ambiguous. The CDR3 sequence is 12 residues long. CDR1 is SQVTM and CDR2 is ANQGSEA in the germline V gene. V was cut by 2 bases and J by 9 bases, with 11 bases left in between. The CDR3 loop reads CSVETPGSTIYF. The CDR3 nucleotides are TGCAGCGTTGAAACCCCAGGCAGCACCATATATTTT.

This clonotype was detected many times. V gene TRBV12-3 or TRBV12-4 combines with J gene TRBJ2-2; tentatively, D is TRBD1 or TRBD2 (5 bases each). The CDR3 extends over 13 amino acids. Trimming left V 6 bases short and J 4 bases short, with 9 bases between. CDR3 residues: CASRGPSTGELFF. The CDR3 DNA sequence: TGTGCCAGCAGGGGACCGAGCACCGGGGAGCTGTTTTTT.

The rearrangement links TRBV20-1 to TRBJ2-7, with TRBD2 matching over 12 bases. Germline CDR1 is DFQATT and CDR2 is SNEGSKA (reference sequence). The CDR3 is 13 residues long. Trimming at V came to 5 bases and at J to 6 bases, leaving 5 bases not matched to a gene. The CDR3 spells CSAAGTSGREQYF. As DNA, the CDR3 is TGCAGTGCTGCGGGGACTAGCGGGCGCGAGCAGTACTTC.

This clonotype was detected a few times. The chain links TRBV30 to TRBJ2-5, with D possibly being TRBD1 (5 bases). The CDR3 loop spans 13 amino acids. Trimming removed 2 bases from V and 5 bases from J, with 12 bases in between. From germline, CDR1 is GTSNPN and CDR2 SVGIG (reference sequence). The CDR3 sequence is CAWSRPPGETQYF. As DNA, the CDR3 is TGTGCCTGGAGTAGACCTCCAGGGGAGACCCAGTACTTC.

Many counts were recorded for this clonotype. V is TRBV29-1 and J is TRBJ2-7; 12 positions agree with TRBD2. The CDR3 runs 16 residues. Germline loops: CDR1 SQVTM, CDR2 ANQGSEA. With 6 bases clipped from V and 4 bases from J, the junction kept 13 bases outside the gene matches. The CDR3 coding sequence is TGCAGCGTGGCAAACTCCCCCGGGACTAGCGGGTACGAGCAGTACTTC. Its protein product is CSVANSPGTSGYEQYF.

The CDR3 coding sequence is TGTGCCAGCAGCTTAACGGGGGGCGATGGCTACACCTTC. Translated, it gives CASSLTGGDGYTF. This sequence joins TRBV7-3 and TRBJ1-2, with D perhaps matching TRBD1 (6 bases). There are 13 residues in the CDR3. Trimming pared 0 bases from V and 6 bases from J, leaving 8 bases between. Germline lookup yields CDR1 SGHTA and CDR2 FQGTGA.

This clonotype was observed a handful of times. This rearrangement joins TRBV4-2 to TRBJ2-7; D is possibly TRBD2 (5 bases). Germline assignment: CDR1 LGHNA and CDR2 YNFKEQ. The CDR3 runs to 13 residues. With 0 bases removed from V and 7 bases from J, the gap between germline ends came to 10 bases. Here the CDR3 reads CASSQEVSGEQYF. CDR3 DNA sequence: TGTGCCAGCAGCCAAGAGGTATCGGGAGAGCAGTACTTC.

This clonotype occurred many times. This chain uses TRBV5-1 with TRBJ2-7, with D tentatively TRBD2 (7 bases). V gave up 4 bases and J gave up 0 bases, with 14 bases separating them. The CDR3 spans 15 residues. The germline gives CDR1 SGHRS, CDR2 YFSETQ. The CDR3 is CASSRGGQDSYEQYF. The CDR3 nucleotides read TGCGCCAGCAGCCGCGGGGGACAAGACTCCTACGAGCAGTACTTC.

This clonotype occurred many times. The chain employs TRBV7-3 and TRBJ1-1; 8 bases align to TRBD1. The trim removed 5 bases at V and 0 bases at J, leaving 8 bases unmatched. The germline CDR1 and CDR2 sequences are SGHTA and FQGTGA. The CDR3 runs 16 residues. The CDR3 bases are TGTGCCAGCAGCCTGGGGACAGGAGCACTGAACACTGAAGCTTTCTTT. It yields the protein CASSLGTGALNTEAFF. The variable domain in full, completed from reference TRBV7-3 and TRBJ1-1, reads GAGVSQTPSNKVTEKGKYVELRCDPISGHTALYWYRQSLGQGPEFLIYFQGTGAADDSGLPNDRFFAVRPEGSVSTLKIQRTERGDSAVYLCASSLGTGALNTEAFFGQGTRLTVV.

This clonotype has ten or more counts. V usage is TRBV6-8 and J usage is TRBJ2-7, with D perhaps matching TRBD1 or TRBD2 (5 bases each). The CDR3 spans 16 residues. V was cut by 7 bases and J by 2 bases, with 21 bases left in between. The germline gives CDR1 MNHGY, CDR2 SAAAGT. CDR3 coding DNA: TGTGCCAGCAAACTTCAGCGAGGGGATAACCCCTACGAGCAGTACTTC. Translation: CASKLQRGDNPYEQYF.

The chain uses TRBV5-1 and TRBJ2-6; 14 nucleotides line up with TRBD2. V shed 4 bases and J 2 bases; nucleotides not matched to a gene: 8. The length of the CDR3 is 19 residues. Germline V lookup: CDR1 SGHRS, CDR2 YFSETQ. DNA of the CDR3: TGCGCCAGCAGCCGGGGACTAGCGGGAGTCCCAACTGGGGCCAACGTCCTGACTTTC. This encodes CASSRGLAGVPTGANVLTF.

J is TRBJ2-2 and V is TRBV9; D possibly corresponds to TRBD1 (6 bases). V was shortened by 0 bases and J by 3 bases, with 18 bases between the two germline ends. CDR1 and CDR2 (germline): SGDLS, YYNGEE. This CDR3 region has 18 residues. CDR3 sequence (DNA): TGTGCCAGCAGCGTAGGTCCCAGGGGCAAGAAGGACACCGGGGAGCTGTTTTTT. Translation: CASSVGPRGKKDTGELFF.